This T cell receptor beta chain was retrieved from a study of blood T cells in healthy people across ages. Broader study findings: Greater diversity and more naive CD4+ cells were seen in long-lived donors than in aged donors. For the donors, CMV status was unknown and possibly confounded expanded clonotype changes. Total diversity from one million sequenced T cells was likely underestimated.

Primers used in a second PCR of roughly 6 to 11 cycles were a sample-barcoded 5' primer and a J-beta primer mix. Each cDNA molecule was tagged by a template-switch adaptor that had 12 random nucleotides. MiXCR, applied by TCRdb to the 5' RACE reads, yields one record per CDR3 protein. The sample has over 600,000 distinct CDR3 sequences; under 25% are singletons. In the case of this clonotype: What it binds is unknown.

Sequenced sample: blood. This TCR was recovered from a man in his 70s in good health.

The DNA for the CDR3 is TGTGCCAGCCAGACAGGCTTCGGTTCACCCCTCCACTTT. It specifies CASQTGFGSPLHF. The genes are TRBV6-2 or TRBV6-3 and TRBJ1-6, with D perhaps TRBD1 (6 bases). Between the trimmed V and J ends, which lost 8 bases and 9 bases, there was a span of 14 bases. The CDR3 spans 13 residues. CDR1 and CDR2 (germline): MNHEY, SVGEGT.